A selection of T cell receptor beta chains follows, all from one sample in a study of brain metastases from non-small cell lung cancer. Sequencing was performed with immunoSEQ multiplex PCR; in TCRdb, only in-frame clones are kept and a portion is missing. The data show 2,000 or so clones, 75% to 95% seen once. The sample consisted of primary lung tumor tissue. The origin of the receptors is a donor at least 40 years old with non-small cell lung cancer. Each CDR3 is given with its conserved first and last residue. A D gene is named only where the DNA matches it firmly. The size entry is marked missing in some rows and otherwise reads once, few, many or a size class.

DNA: TGTGCCAGCAATTTATTTGTAGGCAGGTCAGAAGCTTTCTTT
CDR3: CASNLFVGRSEAFF
V: TRBV28
D: -
J: TRBJ1-1
size: -

DNA: TGTGCCAGTAGTCCCGGGACAGCGCACACAGATACGCAGTATTTT
CDR3: CASSPGTAHTDTQYF
V: TRBV19
D: TRBD1
J: TRBJ2-3
size: -

DNA: TGTGCCAGCAGCAACAAGAATCCCATTAGAAAAAACATTCAGTACTTC
CDR3: CASSNKNPIRKNIQYF
V: TRBV3-1/TRBV3-2
D: -
J: TRBJ2-4
size: -

DNA: TGTGCAAGTCGCTCCCAGGGACTAGCGGTGTTCACAGATACGCAGTATTTT
CDR3: CASRSQGLAVFTDTQYF
V: TRBV12-2
D: -
J: TRBJ2-3
size: -

DNA: TGTGCCAGCACTGCCCGGACAGGGGGCAATCAGCCCCAGCATTTT
CDR3: CASTARTGGNQPQHF
V: TRBV6-5
D: TRBD1
J: TRBJ1-5
size: few

DNA: TGCGCCAGCAAAAAGGGCGGGGGGGCCCGGGAGACCCAGTACTTC
CDR3: CASKKGGGARETQYF
V: TRBV5-1
D: TRBD2
J: TRBJ2-5
size: -

DNA: TGTGCCAGCAGCCGGGGATCAAGGGCAGGGGAGACCCAGTACTTC
CDR3: CASSRGSRAGETQYF
V: TRBV7-3
D: -
J: TRBJ2-5
size: -

DNA: TGCGCCAGCAGTTCAGGGTCTAATTCACCCCTCCACTTT
CDR3: CASSSGSNSPLHF
V: TRBV10-1
D: -
J: TRBJ1-6
size: -

DNA: TGCGCCAGCAGCTTGGCAGTAGGGCGCAGCTCCTACAATGAGCAGTTCTTC
CDR3: CASSLAVGRSSYNEQFF
V: TRBV4-1
D: -
J: TRBJ2-1
size: few

DNA: TGCGCCAGCAGCCAGACAGGGAACTATGACTACACCTTC
CDR3: CASSQTGNYDYTF
V: TRBV4-1
D: TRBD1
J: TRBJ1-2
size: -

DNA: TGTGCCAGCTCACCACCGCGACAGGTTCCCACCGGGGAGCTGTTTTTT
CDR3: CASSPPRQVPTGELFF
V: TRBV18
D: -
J: TRBJ2-2
size: -

DNA: TGTGCCAGCAGCCGACTAGCGGGAGGATTGGATACGCAGTATTTT
CDR3: CASSRLAGGLDTQYF
V: TRBV11-2
D: TRBD2
J: TRBJ2-3
size: -

DNA: TGCAGTGCTAGTCGAATCGGGAGGGCAAAAGAGCAGTTCTTC
CDR3: CSASRIGRAKEQFF
V: TRBV20-1
D: TRBD2
J: TRBJ2-1
size: -

DNA: TGTGCCAGCAGCCGTTCCAGCGGGGTCACAGATACGCAGTATTTT
CDR3: CASSRSSGVTDTQYF
V: TRBV27
D: TRBD2
J: TRBJ2-3
size: -

DNA: TGTGCCAGCAGCCAAGAGGACAGGGGGAATGAGCAGTTCTTC
CDR3: CASSQEDRGNEQFF
V: TRBV7-8
D: TRBD1
J: TRBJ2-1
size: -

DNA: TGTGCCAGCAGCCCTTTGGGCCTTGGGACCCAGTACTTC
CDR3: CASSPLGLGTQYF
V: TRBV7-8
D: -
J: TRBJ2-5
size: -

DNA: TGTGCCAGCAGTTTTCGCCTAGCGGGAGGGCCCCCCTACAATGAGCAGTTCTTC
CDR3: CASSFRLAGGPPYNEQFF
V: TRBV28
D: TRBD2
J: TRBJ2-1
size: -

DNA: TGTGCCACCAGTGGGGGGTCCTACGAGCAGTACTTC
CDR3: CATSGGSYEQYF
V: TRBV24-1
D: -
J: TRBJ2-7
size: -

DNA: TGTGCCAGCAGTTCCGGGGATACGCAGTATTTT
CDR3: CASSSGDTQYF
V: TRBV12-3/TRBV12-4
D: -
J: TRBJ2-3
size: -